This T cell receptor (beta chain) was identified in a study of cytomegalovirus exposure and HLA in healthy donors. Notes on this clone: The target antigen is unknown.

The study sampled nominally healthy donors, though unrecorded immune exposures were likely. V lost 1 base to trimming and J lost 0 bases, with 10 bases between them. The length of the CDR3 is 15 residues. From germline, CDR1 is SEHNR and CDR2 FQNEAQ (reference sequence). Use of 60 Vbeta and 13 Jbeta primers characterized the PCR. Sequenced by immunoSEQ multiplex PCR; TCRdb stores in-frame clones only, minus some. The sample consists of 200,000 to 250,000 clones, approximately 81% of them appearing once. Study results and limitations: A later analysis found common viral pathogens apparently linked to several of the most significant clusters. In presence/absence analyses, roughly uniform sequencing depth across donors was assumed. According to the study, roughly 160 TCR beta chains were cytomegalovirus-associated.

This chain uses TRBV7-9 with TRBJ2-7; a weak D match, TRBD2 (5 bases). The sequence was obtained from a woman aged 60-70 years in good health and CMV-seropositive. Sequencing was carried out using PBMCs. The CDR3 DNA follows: TGTGCCAGCAGCTTAGGATCGGGATACTCCTACGAGCAGTACTTC. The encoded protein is CASSLGSGYSYEQYF.